Described below is a single T cell receptor beta chain sequence and its context. TCRdb's table, derived via immunoSEQ multiplex PCR, lists solely in-frame clones and lacks some. The sample holds more than 80,000 clones, 85% to 90% seen once. V lost 1 base, J lost 2 bases, and 10 bases lay in between. CDR1 and CDR2 (germline): SGHRS, YFSETQ. The CDR3 is 15 amino acids. Patients were excluded for autoimmune disease history or systemic immunosuppression. These data belong to a study of OX40 agonist ivuxolimab in advanced cancers. The V call is TRBV5-1, the J call TRBJ2-1; the D gene could be TRBD1 or TRBD2 (5 bases each). The TCR sequence derives from an adult with an advanced solid tumor such as melanoma, head and neck, liver or kidney cancer. Sample: CD4+ or CD8+ T cells sorted from blood, taken in a trial of the OX40 agonist ivuxolimab. CDR3 sequence: CASSLLGDAYNEQFF. The DNA of the CDR3 is TGCGCCAGCAGCTTGCTCGGGGACGCCTACAATGAGCAGTTCTTC.